This T cell receptor beta chain was retrieved from a study of T cells in Graves' hyperthyroidism and ophthalmopathy. General study points: Patients with ophthalmopathy were separated from those with stable hyperthyroidism by a 13 V-J model. Also found in blood were most expanded thyroid clonotypes above 0.001.

Details on this clonotype: No antigen is known for it.

There were TCR beta CDR3 regions amplified from RNA transcripts. The HTBI primer set served for first-round RT-PCR of the TCR CDR3. TCRdb itself ran the multiplex PCR reads through MiXCR, one entry per CDR3 protein. Seen here are 600,000 to 700,000 distinct CDR3 sequences, about 45% observed once, and the top ten hold less than 9%. Germline CDR1 is SNHLY and CDR2 is FYNNEI. The V and J ends lost 5 bases and 7 bases respectively, with 18 bases between them. The CDR3 totals 16 residues. Used for diagnoses were clinical symptoms, serum thyroxine and TRAb, thyroid ultrasound and orbital computed tomography.

The chain uses TRBV2 and TRBJ1-6, with a possible D match to TRBD1 (5 bases). This TCR was sampled from an adult man with Graves' disease, either hyperthyroidism or ophthalmopathy (not recorded which). The sample comprised peripheral blood or thyroid tissue (not recorded which). CDR3 region: CASSYSPAGLNSPLHF. The CDR3 nucleotides are TGTGCCAGCAGTTATTCCCCGGCAGGGCTAAATTCACCCCTCCACTTT.